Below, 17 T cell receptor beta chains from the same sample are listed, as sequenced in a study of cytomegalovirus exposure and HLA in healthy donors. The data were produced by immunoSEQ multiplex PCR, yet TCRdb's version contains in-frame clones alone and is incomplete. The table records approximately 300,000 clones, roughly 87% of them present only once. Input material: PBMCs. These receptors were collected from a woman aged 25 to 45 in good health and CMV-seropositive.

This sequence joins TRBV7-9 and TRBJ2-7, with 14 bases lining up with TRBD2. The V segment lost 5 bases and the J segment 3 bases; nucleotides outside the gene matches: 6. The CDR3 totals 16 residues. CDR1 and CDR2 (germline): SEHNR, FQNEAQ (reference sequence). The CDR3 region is CASSAPGLAGGYEQYF. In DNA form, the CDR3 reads TGTGCCAGCAGCGCACCCGGACTAGCGGGAGGCTACGAGCAGTACTTC.

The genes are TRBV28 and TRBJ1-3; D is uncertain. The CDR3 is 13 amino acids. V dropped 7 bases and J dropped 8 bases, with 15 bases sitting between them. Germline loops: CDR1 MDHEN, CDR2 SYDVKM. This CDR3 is CASTPRGFDTIYF. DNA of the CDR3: TGTGCCAGCACCCCCCGGGGATTTGACACCATATATTTT. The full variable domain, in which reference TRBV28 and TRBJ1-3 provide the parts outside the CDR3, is DVKVTQSSRYLVKRTGEKVFLECVQDMDHENMFWYRQDPGLGLRLIYFSYDVKMKEKGDIPEGYSVSREKKERFSLILESASTNQTSMYLCASTPRGFDTIYFGEGSWLTVV.

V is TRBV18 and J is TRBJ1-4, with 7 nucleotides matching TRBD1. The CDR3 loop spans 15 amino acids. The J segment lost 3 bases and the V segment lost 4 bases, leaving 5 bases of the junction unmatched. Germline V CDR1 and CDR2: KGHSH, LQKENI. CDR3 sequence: CASSRSTGSNEKLFF. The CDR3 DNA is TGTGCCAGCTCACGCTCGACAGGGTCTAATGAAAAACTGTTTTTT.

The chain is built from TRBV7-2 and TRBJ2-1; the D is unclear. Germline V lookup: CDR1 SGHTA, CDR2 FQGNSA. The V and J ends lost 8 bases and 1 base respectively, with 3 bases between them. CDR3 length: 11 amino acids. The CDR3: CASASYNEQFF. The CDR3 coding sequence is TGTGCCAGCGCATCCTACAATGAGCAGTTCTTC. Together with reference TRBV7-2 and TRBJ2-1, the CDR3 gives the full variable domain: GAGVSQSPSNKVTEKGKDVELRCDPISGHTALYWYRQSLGQGLEFLIYFQGNSAPDKSGLPSDRFSAERTGGSVSTLTIQRTQQEDSAVYLCASASYNEQFFGPGTRLTVL.

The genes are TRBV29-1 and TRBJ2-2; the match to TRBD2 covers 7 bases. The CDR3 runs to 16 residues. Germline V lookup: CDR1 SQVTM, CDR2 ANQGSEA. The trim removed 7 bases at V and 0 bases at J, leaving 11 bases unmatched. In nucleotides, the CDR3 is TGCAGCGCTCGGGACTACCCGAGTACGAACACCGGGGAGCTGTTTTTT. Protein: CSARDYPSTNTGELFF.

The CDR3 DNA sequence: TGTGCCAGCAGTTTGTTTTCCGGGGGGGCAGAGACCCAGTACTTC. Encoded protein: CASSLFSGGAETQYF. V gene TRBV27 combines with J gene TRBJ2-5, with TRBD2 matching over 8 bases. This CDR3 comprises 15 residues. V gave up 3 bases and J gave up 4 bases; unmatched junction bases: 7. Per the germline V gene, CDR1 is MNHEY and CDR2 is SMNVEV (reference sequence).

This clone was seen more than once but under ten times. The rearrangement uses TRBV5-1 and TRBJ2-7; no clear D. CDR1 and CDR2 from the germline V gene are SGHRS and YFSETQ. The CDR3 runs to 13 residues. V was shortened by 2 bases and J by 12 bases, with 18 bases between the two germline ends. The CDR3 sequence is CASSLSDDAASYF. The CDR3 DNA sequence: TGCGCCAGCAGCTTATCCGACGACGCCGCCTCGTACTTC.

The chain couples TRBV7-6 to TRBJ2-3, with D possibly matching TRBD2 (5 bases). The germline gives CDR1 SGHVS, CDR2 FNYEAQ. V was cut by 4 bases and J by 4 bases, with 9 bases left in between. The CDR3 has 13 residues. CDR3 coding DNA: TGTGCCAGCAGCTCCCTTAGCGCAGATACGCAGTATTTT. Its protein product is CASSSLSADTQYF.

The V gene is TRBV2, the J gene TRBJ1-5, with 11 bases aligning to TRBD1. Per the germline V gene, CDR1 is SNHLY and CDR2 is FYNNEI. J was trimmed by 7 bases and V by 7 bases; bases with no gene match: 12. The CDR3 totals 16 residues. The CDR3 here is CASMEPGQGVYQPQHF. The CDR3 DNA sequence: TGTGCCAGCATGGAACCGGGACAGGGGGTATACCAGCCCCAGCATTTT.

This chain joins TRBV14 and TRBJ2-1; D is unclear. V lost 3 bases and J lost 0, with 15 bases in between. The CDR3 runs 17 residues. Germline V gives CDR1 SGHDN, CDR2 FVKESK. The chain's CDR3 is CASSQNFRSTSYNEQFF. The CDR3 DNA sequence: TGTGCCAGCAGCCAGAATTTCAGGAGCACCTCCTACAATGAGCAGTTCTTC.

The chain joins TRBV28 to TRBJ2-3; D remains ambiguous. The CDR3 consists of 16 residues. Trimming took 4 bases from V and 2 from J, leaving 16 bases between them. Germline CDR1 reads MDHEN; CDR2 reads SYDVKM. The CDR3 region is CASSSPRVRITDTQYF. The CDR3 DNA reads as TGTGCCAGCAGTTCCCCTCGGGTCCGCATCACAGATACGCAGTATTTT. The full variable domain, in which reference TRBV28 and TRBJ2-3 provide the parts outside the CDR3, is DVKVTQSSRYLVKRTGEKVFLECVQDMDHENMFWYRQDPGLGLRLIYFSYDVKMKEKGDIPEGYSVSREKKERFSLILESASTNQTSMYLCASSSPRVRITDTQYFGPGTRLTVL.

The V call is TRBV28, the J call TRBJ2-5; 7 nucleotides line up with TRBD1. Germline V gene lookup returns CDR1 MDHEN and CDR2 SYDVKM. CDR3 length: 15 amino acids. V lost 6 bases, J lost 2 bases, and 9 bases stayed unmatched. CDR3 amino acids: CASSHDRGRQETQYF. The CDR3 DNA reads TGTGCCAGCAGCCACGATAGGGGGCGGCAAGAGACCCAGTACTTC.

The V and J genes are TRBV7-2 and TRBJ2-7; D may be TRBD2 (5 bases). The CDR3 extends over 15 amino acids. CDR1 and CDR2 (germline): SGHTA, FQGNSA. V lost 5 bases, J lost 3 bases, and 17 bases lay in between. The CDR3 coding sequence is TGTGCCAGCAGCACCGTGGCGGCCGGGGTCTACGAGCAGTACTTC. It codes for CASSTVAAGVYEQYF.

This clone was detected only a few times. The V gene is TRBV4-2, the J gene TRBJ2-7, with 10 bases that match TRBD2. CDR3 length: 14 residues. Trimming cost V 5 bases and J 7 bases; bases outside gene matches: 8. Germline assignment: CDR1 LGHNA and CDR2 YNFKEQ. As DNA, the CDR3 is TGTGCCAGCAGCGAAGCGGGGGGGCGGGAAGAGCAGTACTTC. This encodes CASSEAGGREEQYF.

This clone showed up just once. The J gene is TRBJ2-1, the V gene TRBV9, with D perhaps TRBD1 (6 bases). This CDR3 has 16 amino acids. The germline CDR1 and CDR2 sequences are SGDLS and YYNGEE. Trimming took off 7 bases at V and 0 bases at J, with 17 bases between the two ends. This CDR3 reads CASARDTRSSYNEQFF. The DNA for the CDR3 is TGTGCCAGCGCCCGGGACACAAGAAGCTCCTACAATGAGCAGTTCTTC.

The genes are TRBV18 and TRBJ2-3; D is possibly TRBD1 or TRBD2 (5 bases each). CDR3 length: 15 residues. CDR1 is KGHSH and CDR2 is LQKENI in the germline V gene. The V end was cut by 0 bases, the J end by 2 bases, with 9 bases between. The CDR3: CASSPPGRTTDTQYF. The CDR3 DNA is TGTGCCAGCTCACCACCGGGACGTACCACAGATACGCAGTATTTT.

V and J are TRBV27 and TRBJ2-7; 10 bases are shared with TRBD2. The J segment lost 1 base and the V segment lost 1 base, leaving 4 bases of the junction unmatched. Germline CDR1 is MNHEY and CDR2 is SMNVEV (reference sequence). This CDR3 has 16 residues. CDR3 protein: CASSLLSSGGSYEQYF. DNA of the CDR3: TGTGCCAGCAGTTTATTGTCTAGCGGGGGATCCTACGAGCAGTACTTC.